What follows are 17 T cell receptor beta chains derived from one specimen sequenced in a study of spatial heterogeneity in lung cancer. Broader study findings: Mutation tallies in tumors tracked expanded intratumoral alpha and beta TCR counts.

Which antigens these TCRs recognize remains unknown. Time point given: sample taken at primary tumor resection. A single record per CDR3 protein comes from TCRdb applying MiXCR to the 5' RACE reads. The table records about 27,000 distinct CDR3 sequences, just over 7% of them present only once. The source was lung tumor tissue, collected at surgery. The receptors were gathered from a male donor with early-stage non-small cell lung cancer.

This clonotype was observed many times. The rearrangement joins TRBV12-3 or TRBV12-4 to TRBJ1-6, with 8 bases lining up with TRBD1. The CDR3 contains 11 residues. After removal of 3 bases from V and 15 bases from J, the junction contained 1 base not matched to a gene. This chain's CDR3 is CASSFGQGLHF. In DNA form, the CDR3 reads TGTGCCAGCAGTTTCGGACAGGGCCTCCACTTT.

This clonotype was counted only a few times. This chain joins TRBV4-1 and TRBJ1-1; D perhaps matches TRBD1 (6 bases). The length of the CDR3 is 15 residues. The V end was cut by 7 bases, the J end by 0 bases, with 15 bases between. The germline V gene encodes CDR1 MGHRA and CDR2 YSYEKL. For the CDR3, the DNA is TGCGCCAGCACCGTCAGGACAGCAATGAACACTGAAGCTTTCTTT. Its protein product is CASTVRTAMNTEAFF.

This clonotype was picked up many times. The gene calls are TRBV5-8 and TRBJ1-5, with a tentative D call TRBD1 (6 bases). The CDR3 runs 13 residues. Trimming stripped 4 bases from V and 3 bases from J, with 8 bases between. CDR1 is SGHTS and CDR2 is YDEGEE in the germline V gene. This chain's CDR3 is CASSGQYNQPQHF. The DNA of the CDR3 is TGTGCCAGCAGCGGACAGTACAATCAGCCCCAGCATTTT.

This clonotype is termed medium-sized. The chain links TRBV5-1 to TRBJ2-7; D unclear. Germline CDR1 reads SGHRS; CDR2 reads YFSETQ. Between the trimmed V and J ends, which lost 0 bases and 3 bases, there was a span of 7 bases. The CDR3 has 13 residues. CDR3 residues: CASSLAGVYEQYF. CDR3 bases: TGCGCCAGCAGCTTGGCCGGAGTCTACGAGCAGTACTTC. The full variable domain, in which reference TRBV5-1 and TRBJ2-7 provide the parts outside the CDR3, is KAGVTQTPRYLIKTRGQQVTLSCSPISGHRSVSWYQQTPGQGLQFLFEYFSETQRNKGNFPGRFSGRQFSNSRSEMNVSTLELGDSALYLCASSLAGVYEQYFGPGTRLTVT.

The chain combines TRBV18 with TRBJ2-1; 8 bases agree with TRBD1. With V trimmed by 0 bases and J by 4 bases, 5 bases remained unmatched. The V gene's germline CDR1 is KGHSH and CDR2 LQKENI. The CDR3 loop spans 16 amino acids. The CDR3 sequence is CASSPPQGAPYNEQFF. CDR3 DNA: TGTGCCAGCTCACCACCGCAGGGGGCCCCGTACAATGAGCAGTTCTTC.

There are a few counts of this clonotype. This chain connects TRBV15 to TRBJ2-3, with D possibly being TRBD1 (6 bases). Per the germline V gene, CDR1 is LNHNV and CDR2 is YYDKDF (reference sequence). The CDR3 contains 13 residues. Trimming removed 4 bases from V and 5 bases from J, with 10 bases in between. The CDR3 sequence is CATSTEGVDTQYF. CDR3 bases: TGTGCCACCAGCACAGAGGGGGTAGATACGCAGTATTTT.

The table lists this clonotype with many counts. CDR3 nucleotide sequence: TGTGCCAGCAGCTCGGGACAACCGGTGAACGAGCAGTACTTC. Its protein product is CASSSGQPVNEQYF. The chain is built from TRBV7-2 and TRBJ2-7, with D perhaps TRBD1 (6 bases). Germline CDR1 SGHTA, CDR2 FQGNSA. The CDR3 totals 14 residues. V was shortened by 4 bases and J by 5 bases, with 15 bases between the two germline ends. The full variable domain, its missing parts supplied by reference TRBV7-2 and TRBJ2-7, is GAGVSQSPSNKVTEKGKDVELRCDPISGHTALYWYRQSLGQGLEFLIYFQGNSAPDKSGLPSDRFSAERTGGSVSTLTIQRTQQEDSAVYLCASSSGQPVNEQYFGPGTRLTVT.

The chain couples TRBV20-1 to TRBJ1-1; D remains unclear. Trimming left V 2 bases short and J 1 base short, with 8 bases between. The CDR3 spans 13 residues. CDR1 DFQATT and CDR2 SNEGSKA come from the germline V gene (reference sequence). CDR3 in amino acids: CSARRVGNTEAFF. In DNA form, the CDR3 reads TGCAGTGCTAGAAGGGTCGGGAACACTGAAGCTTTCTTT.

This clonotype occurred many times. The CDR3 sequence is CASSLIPQETQYF. DNA of the CDR3: TGTGCCAGCAGCTTAATACCCCAAGAGACCCAGTACTTC. The chain uses TRBV7-2 and TRBJ2-5; D ambiguous. The V and J ends lost 2 bases and 1 base respectively, with 5 bases between them. This CDR3 is 13 amino acids long. Per the germline V gene, CDR1 is SGHTA and CDR2 is FQGNSA.

The gene calls are TRBV6-1 and TRBJ1-5, with 7 bases aligning to TRBD1. Trimming removed 6 bases from V and 7 bases from J; junction bases left unmatched: 6. Germline values: CDR1 MNHNS, CDR2 SASEGT. This CDR3 comprises 13 residues. CDR3 in amino acids: CASRRTGGQPQHF. The CDR3 DNA sequence: TGTGCCAGCAGAAGGACAGGAGGCCAGCCCCAGCATTTT.

This clonotype showed up many times. J is TRBJ2-2 and V is TRBV7-2, with D unclear. This CDR3 has 16 amino acids. Germline CDR1 is SGHTA and CDR2 is FQGNSA. Trimming removed 5 bases from V and 3 bases from J, with 16 bases in between. CDR3 residues: CASSPTMRPDTGELFF. In DNA form, the CDR3 reads TGTGCCAGCAGCCCCACTATGCGGCCTGACACCGGGGAGCTGTTTTTT.

This clonotype was seen at least ten times. This chain links TRBV5-4 with TRBJ2-3; 7 bases line up with TRBD1. The CDR3 has 13 amino acids. Germline V gives CDR1 SGHNT, CDR2 YYREEE (reference sequence). J lost 4 bases, V lost 4 bases, and 3 bases had no gene match. The CDR3 reads CASSLDRADTQYF. CDR3 DNA: TGTGCCAGCAGCCTCGACAGGGCAGATACGCAGTATTTT.

There are many counts of this clonotype. The chain combines TRBV28 with TRBJ1-2, with D maybe TRBD1 (6 bases). The CDR3 contains 16 residues. Germline V lookup: CDR1 MDHEN, CDR2 SYDVKM. The V gene lost 0 bases and the J gene lost 4 bases, with 15 bases spanning the gap. CDR3 in DNA: TGTGCCAGCAGTTTATGGGACAGCTTATATTCCTATGGCTACACCTTC. Encoded protein: CASSLWDSLYSYGYTF.

This clonotype was detected many times. V usage is TRBV19 and J usage is TRBJ2-1, with D perhaps TRBD2 (6 bases). Germline V gene lookup returns CDR1 LNHDA and CDR2 SQIVND (reference sequence). The CDR3 totals 17 residues. Deletions cut 0 bases from V and 5 bases from J, with 17 bases between. In DNA form, the CDR3 reads TGTGCCAGTAGTATAGAAACCGGGAGACTTATTCACAATGAGCAGTTCTTC. This codes for CASSIETGRLIHNEQFF.

This clonotype was seen a few times. As DNA, the CDR3 is TGTGCCAGCAGCTGGGGGGACGGGAATCAGCCCCAGCATTTT. It codes for CASSWGDGNQPQHF. The chain carries TRBV7-2 and TRBJ1-5; weak D call: TRBD1 (5 bases). The germline V gene has CDR1 SGHTA and CDR2 FQGNSA. CDR3 size: 14 residues. The V end was cut by 4 bases, the J end by 4 bases, with 11 bases between.

This clonotype showed up just a few times. This chain links TRBV7-9 with TRBJ1-6, with 7 bases lining up with TRBD1. With V trimmed by 5 bases and J by 7 bases, 8 bases remained unmatched. The CDR3 loop spans 15 amino acids. The germline CDR1 and CDR2 sequences are SEHNR and FQNEAQ (reference sequence). The CDR3 DNA follows: TGTGCCAGCAGCCTACACGACAGGGAGAATTCACCCCTCCACTTT. Translation gives CASSLHDRENSPLHF.

The CDR3 loop is CASSPAGSQETQYF. The CDR3 DNA reads as TGTGCCAGCAGCCCAGCCGGGAGCCAAGAGACCCAGTACTTC. The chain recombines TRBV7-7 with TRBJ2-5; TRBD2 might be the D (6 bases). The CDR3 is made up of 14 amino acids. The germline CDR1 and CDR2 sequences are SSHAT and FNYEAQ (reference sequence). V dropped 5 bases and J dropped 1 base, with 11 bases sitting between them.